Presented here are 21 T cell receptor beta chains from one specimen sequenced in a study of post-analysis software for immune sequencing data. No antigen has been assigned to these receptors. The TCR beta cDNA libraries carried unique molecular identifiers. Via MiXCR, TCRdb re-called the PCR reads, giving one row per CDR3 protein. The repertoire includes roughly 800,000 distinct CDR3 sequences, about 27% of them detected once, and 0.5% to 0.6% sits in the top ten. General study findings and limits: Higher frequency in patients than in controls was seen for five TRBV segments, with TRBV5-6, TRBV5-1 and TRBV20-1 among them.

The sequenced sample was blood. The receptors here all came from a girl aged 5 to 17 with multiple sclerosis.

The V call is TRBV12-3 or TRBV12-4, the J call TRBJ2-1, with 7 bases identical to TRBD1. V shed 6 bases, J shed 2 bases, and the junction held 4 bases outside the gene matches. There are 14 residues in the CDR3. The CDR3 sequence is CASRPGQTYNEQFF. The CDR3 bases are TGTGCCAGCAGACCGGGACAGACCTACAATGAGCAGTTCTTC.

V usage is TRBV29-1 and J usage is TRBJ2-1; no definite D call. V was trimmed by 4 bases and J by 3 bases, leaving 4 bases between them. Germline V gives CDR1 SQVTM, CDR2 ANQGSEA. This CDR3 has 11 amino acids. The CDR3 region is CSVGDYNEQFF. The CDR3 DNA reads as TGCAGCGTTGGGGACTACAATGAGCAGTTCTTC.

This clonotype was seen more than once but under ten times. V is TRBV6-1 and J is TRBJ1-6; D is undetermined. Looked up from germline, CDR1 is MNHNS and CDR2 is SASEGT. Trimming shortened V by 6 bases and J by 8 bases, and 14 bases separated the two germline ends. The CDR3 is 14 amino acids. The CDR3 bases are TGTGCCAGCAGCGCTGTAACGGAGGATTCACCCCTCCACTTT. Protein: CASSAVTEDSPLHF.

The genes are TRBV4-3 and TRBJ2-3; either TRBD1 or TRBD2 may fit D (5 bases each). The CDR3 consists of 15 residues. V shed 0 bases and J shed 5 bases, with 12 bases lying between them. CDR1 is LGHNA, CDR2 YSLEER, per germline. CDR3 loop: CASSQEGREGDTQYF. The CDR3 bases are TGCGCCAGCAGCCAAGAGGGACGGGAAGGAGATACGCAGTATTTT.

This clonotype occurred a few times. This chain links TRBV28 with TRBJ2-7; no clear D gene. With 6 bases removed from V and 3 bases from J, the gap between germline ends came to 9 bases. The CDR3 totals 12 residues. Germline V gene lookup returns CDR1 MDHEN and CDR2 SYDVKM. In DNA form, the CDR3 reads TGTGCCAGCAGCCTCCTTCTCTACGAGCAGTACTTC. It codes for CASSLLLYEQYF.

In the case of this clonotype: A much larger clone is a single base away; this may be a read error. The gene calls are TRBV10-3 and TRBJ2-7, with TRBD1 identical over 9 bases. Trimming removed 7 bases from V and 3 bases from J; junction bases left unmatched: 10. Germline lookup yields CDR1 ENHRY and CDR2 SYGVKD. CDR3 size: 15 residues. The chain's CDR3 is CAITRDRVANYEQYF. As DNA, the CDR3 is TGTGCCATCACCAGGGACAGGGTTGCTAACTACGAGCAGTACTTC.

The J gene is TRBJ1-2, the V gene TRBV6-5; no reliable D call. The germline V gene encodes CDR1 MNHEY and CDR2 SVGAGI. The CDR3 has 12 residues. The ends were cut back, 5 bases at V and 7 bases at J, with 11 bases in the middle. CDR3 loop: CASSPWGGGYTF. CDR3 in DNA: TGTGCCAGCAGTCCCTGGGGTGGTGGCTACACCTTC.

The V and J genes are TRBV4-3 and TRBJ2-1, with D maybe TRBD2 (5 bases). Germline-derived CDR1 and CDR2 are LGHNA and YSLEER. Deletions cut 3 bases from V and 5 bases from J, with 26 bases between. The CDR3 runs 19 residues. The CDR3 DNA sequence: TGCGCCAGCAGCCAGACCCATCGCGGCCAGCGGCTGTATAACAATGAGCAGTTCTTC. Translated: CASSQTHRGQRLYNNEQFF.

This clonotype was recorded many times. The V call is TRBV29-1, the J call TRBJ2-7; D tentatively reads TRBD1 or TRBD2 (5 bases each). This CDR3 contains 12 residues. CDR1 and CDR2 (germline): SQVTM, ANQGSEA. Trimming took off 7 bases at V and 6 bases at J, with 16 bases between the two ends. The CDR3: CSARRDGLEQYF. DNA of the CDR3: TGCAGCGCGCGCAGGGACGGACTCGAGCAGTACTTC.

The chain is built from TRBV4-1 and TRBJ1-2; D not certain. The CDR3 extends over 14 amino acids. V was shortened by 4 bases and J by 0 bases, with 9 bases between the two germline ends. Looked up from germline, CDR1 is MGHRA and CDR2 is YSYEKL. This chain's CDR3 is CASSPTRSNYGYTF. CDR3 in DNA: TGCGCCAGCAGCCCGACACGATCTAACTATGGCTACACCTTC.

CDR3 sequence reads: CATSERGQGGGYTF. CDR3 in DNA: TGTGCCACCAGTGAACGAGGACAGGGTGGCGGCTACACCTTC. The V gene is TRBV24-1, the J gene TRBJ1-2; 8 bases are shared with TRBD1. This CDR3 contains 14 residues. The germline CDR1 and CDR2 sequences are KGHDR and SFDVKD. V was clipped by 4 bases and J by 8 bases; unmatched bases: 8.

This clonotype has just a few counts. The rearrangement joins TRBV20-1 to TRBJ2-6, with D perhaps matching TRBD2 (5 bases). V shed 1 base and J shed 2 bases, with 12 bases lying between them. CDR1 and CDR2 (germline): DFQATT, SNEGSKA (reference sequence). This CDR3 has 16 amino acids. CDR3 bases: TGCAGTGCTAGAGCTCTTCGGGGAGCTGGGGCCAACGTCCTGACTTTC. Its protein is CSARALRGAGANVLTF.

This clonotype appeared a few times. CDR3 region: CATSRDYGVASGSLGTDTQYF. The CDR3 bases are TGTGCCACCAGCAGAGACTACGGCGTGGCTAGCGGCTCTCTGGGGACAGATACGCAGTATTTT. J is TRBJ2-3 and V is TRBV15; TRBD2 matches at 7 bases. Germline V lookup: CDR1 LNHNV, CDR2 YYDKDF (reference sequence). CDR3 length equals 21 residues. After removal of 0 bases from V and 3 bases from J, the junction contained 21 bases not matched to a gene.

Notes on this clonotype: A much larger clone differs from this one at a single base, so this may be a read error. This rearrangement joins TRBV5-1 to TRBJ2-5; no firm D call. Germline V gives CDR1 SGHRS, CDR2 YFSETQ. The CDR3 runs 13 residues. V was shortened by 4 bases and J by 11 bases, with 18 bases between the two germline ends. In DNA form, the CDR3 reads TGCGCCAGCAGCCTGGGCCTCACCAATGAGCAGTACTTC. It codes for CASSLGLTNEQYF.

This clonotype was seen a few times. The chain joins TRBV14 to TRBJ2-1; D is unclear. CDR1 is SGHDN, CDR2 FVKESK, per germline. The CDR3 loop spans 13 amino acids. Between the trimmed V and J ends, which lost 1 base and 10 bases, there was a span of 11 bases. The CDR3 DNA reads TGTGCCAGCAGCCAAGGTTACACCTACGAGCAGTTCTTC. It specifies CASSQGYTYEQFF. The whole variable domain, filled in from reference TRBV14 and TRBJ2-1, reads EAGVTQFPSHSVIEKGQTVTLRCDPISGHDNLYWYRRVMGKEIKFLLHFVKESKQDESGMPNNRFLAERTGGTYSTLKVQPAELEDSGVYFCASSQGYTYEQFFGPGTRLTVL.

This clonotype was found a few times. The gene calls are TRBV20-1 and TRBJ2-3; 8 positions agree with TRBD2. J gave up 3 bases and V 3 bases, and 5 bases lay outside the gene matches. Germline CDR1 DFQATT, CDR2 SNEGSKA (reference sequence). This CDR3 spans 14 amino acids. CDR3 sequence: CSASVAGMTDTQYF. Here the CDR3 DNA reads TGCAGTGCTAGTGTAGCGGGAATGACAGATACGCAGTATTTT.

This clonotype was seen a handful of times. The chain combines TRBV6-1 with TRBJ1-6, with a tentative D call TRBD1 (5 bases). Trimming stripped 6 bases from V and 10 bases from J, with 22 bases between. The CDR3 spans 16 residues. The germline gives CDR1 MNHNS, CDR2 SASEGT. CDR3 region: CASSPQGGRAGSPLHF. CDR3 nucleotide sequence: TGTGCCAGCAGCCCGCAGGGCGGCCGGGCGGGATCACCCCTCCACTTT.

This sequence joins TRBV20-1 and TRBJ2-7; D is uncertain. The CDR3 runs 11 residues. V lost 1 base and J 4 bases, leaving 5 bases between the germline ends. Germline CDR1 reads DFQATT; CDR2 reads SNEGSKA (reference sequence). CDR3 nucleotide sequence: TGCAGTGCTAGAGCCGAATACGAGCAGTACTTC. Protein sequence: CSARAEYEQYF.

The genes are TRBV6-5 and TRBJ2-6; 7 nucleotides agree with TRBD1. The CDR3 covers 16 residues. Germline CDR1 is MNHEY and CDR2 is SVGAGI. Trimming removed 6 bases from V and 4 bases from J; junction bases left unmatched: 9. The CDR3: CASRTHRGSGANVLTF. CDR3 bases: TGTGCCAGCAGGACTCACAGGGGCTCCGGGGCCAACGTCCTGACTTTC.

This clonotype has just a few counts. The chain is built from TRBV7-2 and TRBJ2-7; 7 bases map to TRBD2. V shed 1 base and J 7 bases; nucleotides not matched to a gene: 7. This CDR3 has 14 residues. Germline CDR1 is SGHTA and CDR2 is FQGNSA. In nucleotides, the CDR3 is TGTGCCAGCAGCTTAGACCCTTGGGGGGGAGAGCAGTACTTC. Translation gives CASSLDPWGGEQYF. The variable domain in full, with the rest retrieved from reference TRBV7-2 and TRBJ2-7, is GAGVSQSPSNKVTEKGKDVELRCDPISGHTALYWYRQSLGQGLEFLIYFQGNSAPDKSGLPSDRFSAERTGGSVSTLTIQRTQQEDSAVYLCASSLDPWGGEQYFGPGTRLTVT.

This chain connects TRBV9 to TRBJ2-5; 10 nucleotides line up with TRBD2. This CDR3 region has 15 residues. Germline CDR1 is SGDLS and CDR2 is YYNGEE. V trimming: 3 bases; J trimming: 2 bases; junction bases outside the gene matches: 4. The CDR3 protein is CASSAETSGQETQYF. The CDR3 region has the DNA TGTGCCAGCAGCGCCGAGACTAGCGGGCAAGAGACCCAGTACTTC.